This T cell receptor (beta chain) was identified in a study of blood T cell repertoires in COVID-19. At the level of the study: Researchers got acute and convalescent COVID-19 samples from the United States, Italy and Spain.

Authors' analysis steps: Reference gene primer amplification yielded estimated nucleated cell counts. TCRdb's table, derived via immunoSEQ multiplex PCR, lists solely in-frame clones and lacks some. V, J and clone size are those of that table, while D and trimming were read from the DNA. The data show 130,000 to 150,000 clones, with 84% seen just once and around 5.5% held by the top ten. Participants were aged roughly 18 to 89 years from roughly 26 US areas. Clinical histories supplied by participants themselves formed the basis of cohort assignment. The V gene's germline CDR1 is GTSNPN and CDR2 SVGIG (reference sequence). The CDR3 spans 13 residues. V gave up 0 bases and J gave up 8 bases, with 11 bases separating them.

The chain has TRBV30 and TRBJ1-3; D unclear. The sequence was obtained from a man aged 35-49 years with acute COVID-19. Specimen: PBMCs or T cells enriched from blood (not recorded which). The CDR3 bases are TGTGCCTGGAGTGTGGAGTTGACCCACACCATATATTTT. Amino acid sequence: CAWSVELTHTIYF. The full variable domain, with the rest looked up from reference TRBV30 and TRBJ1-3, is SQTIHQWPATLVQPVGSPLSLECTVEGTSNPNLYWYRQAAGRGLQLLFYSVGIGQISSEVPQNLSASRPQDRQFILSSKKLLLSDSGFYLCAWSVELTHTIYFGEGSWLTVV.